The clone carrying this T cell receptor beta chain was picked up many times. Antigen unknown. Germline lookup yields CDR1 SGHTA and CDR2 FQGTGA. This CDR3 has 16 amino acids. V trimming: 2 bases; J trimming: 1 base; junction bases outside the gene matches: 5. A single record per CDR3 protein comes from TCRdb applying MiXCR to the 5' RACE reads. The data contain 470,000 or so distinct CDR3 sequences, roughly 18% of them singletons. The data originate from a study of T-cell memory formation after mild COVID-19. Study-level information: TCR clusters mostly belonged to single donors. Study results and caveats: CD4+ clones that contracted lay mainly in CM and EM; CD8+ ones lay in EMRA.

The chain uses TRBV7-3 and TRBJ2-1, with 7 positions matching TRBD2. The sample comprised PBMCs or a T cell subset sorted from them (not recorded which). The clonotype was recovered from a man between 18 and 35 years old who had mild COVID-19 (a few samples of this study predate the infection). Cell type and time point are not known. CDR3 in amino acids: CASSLEGRGSYNEQFF. CDR3 nucleotides: TGTGCCAGCAGCTTAGAGGGGCGGGGGTCCTACAATGAGCAGTTCTTC.